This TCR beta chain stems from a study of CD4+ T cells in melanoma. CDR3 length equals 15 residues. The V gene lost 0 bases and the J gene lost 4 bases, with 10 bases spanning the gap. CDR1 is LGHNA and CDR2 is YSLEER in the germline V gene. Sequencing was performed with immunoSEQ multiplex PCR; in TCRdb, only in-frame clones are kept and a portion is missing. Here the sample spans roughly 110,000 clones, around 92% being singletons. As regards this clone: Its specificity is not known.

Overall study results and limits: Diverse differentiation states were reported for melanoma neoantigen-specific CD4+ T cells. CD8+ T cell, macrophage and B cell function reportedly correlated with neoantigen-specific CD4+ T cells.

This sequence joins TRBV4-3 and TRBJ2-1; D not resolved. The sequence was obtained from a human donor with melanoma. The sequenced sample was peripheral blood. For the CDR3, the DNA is TGCGCCAGCAGCCAAGAATCAATACCATACAATGAGCAGTTCTTC. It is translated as CASSQESIPYNEQFF.